This T cell receptor (beta chain) was obtained from a study of blood T cell repertoires in COVID-19. Study context: Donors in the United States, Italy and Spain gave samples during acute or convalescent COVID-19. T cells, B-cell-depleted T cells, or PBMCs provided the cDNA or gDNA that served as material.

Data came from immunoSEQ multiplex PCR; TCRdb stores just in-frame clones and leaves some out. In the table there are 120,000 or so clones, 90% of which are singletons. Followed longitudinally, the Seattle patients had been enrolled during active infection. Unmatched junction bases numbered 4, after V lost 6 bases and J lost 5 bases. The CDR3 spans 14 residues. The germline CDR1 and CDR2 sequences are MNHEY and SVGAGI. Sequenced input: peripheral blood. V gene TRBV6-5 combines with J gene TRBJ2-1, with 10 bases identical to TRBD1. This TCR was sampled from a man aged 55 to 70 with COVID-19, enrolled during active disease. The CDR3 bases are TGTGCCAGCAGAGACAGGGGGCACAACAATGAGCAGTTCTTC. This encodes CASRDRGHNNEQFF.